The 3 T cell receptor beta chains below were found in one sample sequenced in a study of beta chain features in type 1 diabetes. Findings of the study overall: The study found moderately but significantly shorter TCRB CDR3s in all four CD4+ subsets of Type 1 diabetes patients.

These receptors' antigens are unknown. Expressed TCRB transcripts were sequenced because the isolated RNA had all been reverse transcribed beforehand. Clones were sequenced by immunoSEQ multiplex PCR, and TCRdb holds only the in-frame ones, with some missing. The sample contains roughly 290,000 clones, about 15% of which appear only once. The sequencing sample was made of naive CD4+ T cells from blood. The receptor source for this set is a man aged 18-30 years with type 1 diabetes.

V and J are TRBV7-9 and TRBJ2-1; D is undetermined. Trimming pared 0 bases from V and 4 bases from J, leaving 16 bases between. The germline V gene has CDR1 SEHNR and CDR2 FQNEAQ (reference sequence). This CDR3 region has 17 residues. CDR3 sequence reads: CASSLAWQTSTYNEQFF. CDR3 sequence (DNA): TGTGCCAGCAGCTTAGCCTGGCAGACTTCGACTTACAATGAGCAGTTCTTC. The variable domain in full, completed from reference TRBV7-9 and TRBJ2-1, reads DTGVSQNPRHKITKRGQNVTFRCDPISEHNRLYWYRQTLGQGPEFLTYFQNEAQLEKSRLLSDRFSAERPKGSFSTLEIQRTEQGDSAMYLCASSLAWQTSTYNEQFFGPGTRLTVL.

There are a few counts of this clone. The rearrangement joins TRBV7-9 to TRBJ2-1, with TRBD2 identical over 10 bases. Germline V gives CDR1 SEHNR, CDR2 FQNEAQ (reference sequence). J gave up 15 bases and V 1 base, and 6 bases lay outside the gene matches. This CDR3 has 13 residues. The CDR3 DNA reads as TGTGCCAGCAGCTTAGGGCAGCGGGAGGGTATGTTCTTC. Encoded protein: CASSLGQREGMFF.

The chain couples TRBV6-5 to TRBJ1-3; D might be TRBD1 (5 bases). This CDR3 is built from 12 residues. V dropped 7 bases and J dropped 4 bases, with 8 bases sitting between them. CDR1 and CDR2 (germline): MNHEY, SVGAGI. The CDR3 sequence: CASKGAGNTIYF. The CDR3 DNA reads as TGTGCCAGCAAAGGGGCCGGAAACACCATATATTTT.